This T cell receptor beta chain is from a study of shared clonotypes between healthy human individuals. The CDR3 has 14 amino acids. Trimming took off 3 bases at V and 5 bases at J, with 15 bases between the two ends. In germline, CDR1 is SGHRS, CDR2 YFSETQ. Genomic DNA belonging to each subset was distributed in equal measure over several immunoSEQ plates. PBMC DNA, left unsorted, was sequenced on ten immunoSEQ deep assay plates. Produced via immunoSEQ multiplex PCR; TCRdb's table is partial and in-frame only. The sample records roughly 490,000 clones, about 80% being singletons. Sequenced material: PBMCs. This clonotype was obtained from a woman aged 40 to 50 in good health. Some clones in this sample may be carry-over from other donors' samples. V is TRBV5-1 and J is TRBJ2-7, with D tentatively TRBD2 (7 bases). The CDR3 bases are TGCGCCAGCAGCTGGGGGCCGGGGGGAGACGAGCAGTACTTC. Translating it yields CASSWGPGGDEQYF.